This T cell receptor beta chain comes out of a study of Graves' ophthalmopathy and Graves' hyperthyroidism. General observations from the study: The model's prediction of ophthalmopathy progression had 70.59% sensitivity and roughly 72% specificity. Sensitivity of roughly 88% and specificity of around 76% were achieved when a 13-signature model separated ophthalmopathy from stable hyperthyroidism.

This clonotype turned up a few times. Its antigen remains unidentified. Using RNA transcripts, the TCR beta CDR3 regions were amplified. Second-round multiplex PCR came after a first-round RT-PCR that employed HTBI primers. TCRdb redid the calling of the multiplex PCR reads with MiXCR, one entry per CDR3 protein. The data show about 500,000 distinct CDR3 sequences, 39% seen once. The CDR3 consists of 18 residues. The ends were cut back, 4 bases at V and 0 bases at J, with 16 bases in the middle. CDR1 is SGHAT, CDR2 FQNNGV, per germline. The V and J genes are TRBV11-2 and TRBJ2-6; D is perhaps TRBD2 (5 bases). Sequencing input: peripheral blood or thyroid tissue (not recorded which). This clonotype was obtained from an adult man with Graves' hyperthyroidism. The CDR3 bases are TGTGCCAGCAGCTCGTTTGGTTGGGAGTACTCTGGGGCCAACGTCCTGACTTTC. Its translation: CASSSFGWEYSGANVLTF.